The source of this T cell receptor beta chain is a study of T cells expressing NK-cell markers. Study-level points and caveats: Four of the donors also had these clonotypes leading their CD3+CD56-NKG2C+ fraction.

The CDR3 is made up of 14 amino acids. Germline V gives CDR1 SGHKS, CDR2 YYEKEE (reference sequence). As for this clonotype: Its antigen is not known.

Beta-chain TCR cDNA was generated via 5'RACE template switching with UMIs. From the 5' RACE reads, TCRdb lists one entry per CDR3 protein and no DNA. Its listing shows roughly 390,000 distinct CDR3 sequences. Source material: blood T cells: a sorted CD56 or NKG2C T cell subset, CD4+ or CD8+ T cells, or bulk PBMC T cells (not recorded which). The TCR sequence derives from a man aged 18-69 years in good health. This sequence joins TRBV5-5 and TRBJ1-2; the D call from TCRdb, TRBD1, cannot be confirmed without DNA. The chain's CDR3 is CASSSAGTPLGYTF.